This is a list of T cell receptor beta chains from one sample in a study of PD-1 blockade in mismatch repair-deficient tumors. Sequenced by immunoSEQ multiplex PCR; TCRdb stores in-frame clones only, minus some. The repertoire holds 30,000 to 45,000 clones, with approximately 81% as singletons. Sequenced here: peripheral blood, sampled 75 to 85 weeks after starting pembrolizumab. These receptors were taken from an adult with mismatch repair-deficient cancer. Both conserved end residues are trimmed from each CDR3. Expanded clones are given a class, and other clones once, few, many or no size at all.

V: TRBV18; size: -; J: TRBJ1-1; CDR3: ASSPQGGSTEAF
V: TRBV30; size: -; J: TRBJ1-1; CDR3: AWNQGQQNTEAF
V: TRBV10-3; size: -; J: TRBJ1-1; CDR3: ATGHMNTEAF
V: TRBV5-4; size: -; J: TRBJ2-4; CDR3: ASSLDRAAKNIQY
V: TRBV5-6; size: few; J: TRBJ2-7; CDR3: ASSFAGSSYEQY
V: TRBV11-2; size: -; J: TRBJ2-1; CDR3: ASSLVLGSFGNEQF
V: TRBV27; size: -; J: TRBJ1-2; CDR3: ASGAQGQVLNYGYT
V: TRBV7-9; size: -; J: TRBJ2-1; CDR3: ASSVQGYNEQF
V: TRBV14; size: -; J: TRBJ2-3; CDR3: ASSQDSYTGSSTDTQY
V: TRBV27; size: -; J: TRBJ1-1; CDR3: ASSPWTGTSNTEAF
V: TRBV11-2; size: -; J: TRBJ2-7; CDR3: ASSLLRGNSYEQY
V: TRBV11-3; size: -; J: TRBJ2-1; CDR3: ASSLDWGAGAYNEQF
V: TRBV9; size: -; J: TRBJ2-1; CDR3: ASSVQFHEQF
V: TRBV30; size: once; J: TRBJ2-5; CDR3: AWSGNSLETQY
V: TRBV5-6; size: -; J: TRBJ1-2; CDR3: ASSAGLSNYGYT
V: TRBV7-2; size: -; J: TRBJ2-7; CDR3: ASTSGRTYEQY
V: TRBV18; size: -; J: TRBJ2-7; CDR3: ASSSGTSGYEQY
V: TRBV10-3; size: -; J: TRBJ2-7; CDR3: AISQGGRGLPYEQY
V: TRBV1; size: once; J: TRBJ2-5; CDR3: TSSHMTSGRACETQY
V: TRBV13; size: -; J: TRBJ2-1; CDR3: ASSSTGDEQF
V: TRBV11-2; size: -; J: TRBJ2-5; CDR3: ASSREDKQETQY
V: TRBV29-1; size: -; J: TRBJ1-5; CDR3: SARLGTNQPQH
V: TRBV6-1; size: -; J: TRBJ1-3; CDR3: ASSEAYTLSSGNTIY
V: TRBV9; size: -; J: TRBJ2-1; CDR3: ASSVDYRVGEQF
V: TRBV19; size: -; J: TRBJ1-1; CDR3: ASSVKGDTEAF
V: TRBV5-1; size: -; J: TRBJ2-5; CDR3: ASSQTSGQETQY
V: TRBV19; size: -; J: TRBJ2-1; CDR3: ASSPLVANEQF
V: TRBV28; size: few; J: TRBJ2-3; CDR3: ASSLWGTGSTDTQY
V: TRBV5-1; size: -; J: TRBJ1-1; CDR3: ASSSQVNTEAF
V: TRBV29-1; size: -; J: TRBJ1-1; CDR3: SVEERGAF